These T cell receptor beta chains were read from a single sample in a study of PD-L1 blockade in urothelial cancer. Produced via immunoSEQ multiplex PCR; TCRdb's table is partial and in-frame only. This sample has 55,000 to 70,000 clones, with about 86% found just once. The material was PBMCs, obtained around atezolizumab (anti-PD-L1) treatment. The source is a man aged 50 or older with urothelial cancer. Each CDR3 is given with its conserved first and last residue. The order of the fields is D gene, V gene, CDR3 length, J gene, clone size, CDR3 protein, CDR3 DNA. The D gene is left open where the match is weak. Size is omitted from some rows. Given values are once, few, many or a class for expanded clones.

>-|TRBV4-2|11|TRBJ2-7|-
CASSQGWARYF
TGTGCCAGCAGCCAAGGCTGGGCACGGTACTTC
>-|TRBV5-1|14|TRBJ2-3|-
CASSLGGGQVSQYF
TGCGCCAGCAGCTTGGGGGGGGGACAGGTTTCGCAGTATTTT
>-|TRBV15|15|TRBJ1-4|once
CATSRPNRVNEKLFF
TGTGCCACCAGCAGACCTAACAGGGTGAATGAAAAACTGTTTTTT
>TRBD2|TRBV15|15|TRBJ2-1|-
CATSRDQTSGNEQFF
TGTGCCACCAGCAGAGATCAGACTAGCGGGAACGAGCAGTTCTTC
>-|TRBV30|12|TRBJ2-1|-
CARRRDSHEQFF
TGTGCCCGCAGGAGGGACAGTCATGAGCAGTTCTTC
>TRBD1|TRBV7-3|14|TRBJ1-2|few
CASSKETGDRGYTF
TGTGCCAGCAGCAAAGAAACAGGGGATCGTGGCTACACCTTC
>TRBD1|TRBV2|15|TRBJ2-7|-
CASRARTGDYHEQYF
TGTGCCAGCAGAGCAAGGACAGGGGACTACCACGAGCAGTACTTC
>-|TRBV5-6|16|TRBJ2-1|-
CASSSKTENSYNEQFF
TGTGCCAGCAGCTCGAAGACGGAGAACTCCTACAATGAGCAGTTCTTC
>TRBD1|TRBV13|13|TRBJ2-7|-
CASSLTGEYEQYF
TGTGCCAGCAGCTTAACAGGGGAATACGAGCAGTACTTC
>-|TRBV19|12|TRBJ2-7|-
CASSIQGGAQYF
TGTGCCAGTAGTATCCAAGGCGGGGCGCAGTACTTC
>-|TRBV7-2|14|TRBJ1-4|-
CASSLEGGNEKLFF
TGTGCCAGCAGCTTAGAGGGGGGGAATGAAAAACTGTTTTTT
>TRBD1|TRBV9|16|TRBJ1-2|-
CASSVEPQGGFSGYTF
TGTGCCAGCAGCGTCGAACCACAGGGGGGGTTCTCGGGCTACACCTTC
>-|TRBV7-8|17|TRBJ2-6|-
CASSLAFRGYGANVLTF
TGTGCCAGCAGCTTAGCGTTTCGGGGTTATGGGGCCAACGTCCTGACTTTC
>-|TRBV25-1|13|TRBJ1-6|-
CASSEQGYSPLHF
TGTGCCAGCAGTGAGCAGGGTTACTCACCCCTCCACTTT
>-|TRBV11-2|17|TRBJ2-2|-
CASSFSQGGPNTGELFF
TGTGCCAGCAGCTTCTCGCAGGGGGGTCCTAACACCGGGGAGCTGTTTTTT
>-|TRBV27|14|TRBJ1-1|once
CASLPDRTNTEAFF
TGTGCCAGCCTCCCTGACAGGACCAACACTGAAGCTTTCTTT
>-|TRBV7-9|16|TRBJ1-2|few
CASSLDLGAGTYGYTF
TGTGCCAGCAGCTTAGACCTGGGGGCAGGGACGTATGGCTACACCTTC
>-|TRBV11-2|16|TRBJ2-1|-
CASSPLAGRPDNEQFF
TGTGCCAGCAGCCCGCTTGCGGGACGCCCCGACAATGAGCAGTTCTTC
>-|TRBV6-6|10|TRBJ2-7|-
CASGLAEQYF
TGTGCCAGCGGGCTAGCCGAGCAGTACTTC
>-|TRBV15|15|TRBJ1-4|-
CATSSIRGANEKLFF
TGTGCCACCAGCAGCATCCGGGGGGCTAATGAAAAACTGTTTTTT
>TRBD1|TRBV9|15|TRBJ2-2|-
CASSGQGAKGGELFF
TGTGCCAGCAGCGGGCAGGGGGCTAAAGGCGGGGAGCTGTTTTTT
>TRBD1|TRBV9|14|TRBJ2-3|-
CASRRTGGADTQYF
TGTGCCAGCCGAAGGACAGGGGGGGCAGATACGCAGTATTTT
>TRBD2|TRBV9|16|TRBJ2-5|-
CASSVRAGGYQETQYF
TGTGCCAGCAGCGTACGAGCGGGAGGTTATCAAGAGACCCAGTACTTC
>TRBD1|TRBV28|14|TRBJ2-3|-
CASSLDRGAVAQYF
TGTGCCAGCAGTCTCGACAGGGGTGCTGTGGCGCAGTATTTT
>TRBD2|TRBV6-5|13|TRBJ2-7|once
CASNGLAGMEQYF
TGTGCCAGCAACGGACTAGCGGGAATGGAGCAGTACTTC
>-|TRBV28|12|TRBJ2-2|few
CASSSTIGELFF
TGTGCCAGCAGTTCAACTATTGGGGAGCTGTTTTTT
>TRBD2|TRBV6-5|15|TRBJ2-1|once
CASGIQAGGDNEQFF
TGTGCCAGCGGGATCCAAGCGGGAGGAGATAATGAGCAGTTCTTC
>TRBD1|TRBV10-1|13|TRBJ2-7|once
CASRRDRDSEQYF
TGCGCCAGCAGGCGGGACAGGGACTCCGAGCAGTACTTC
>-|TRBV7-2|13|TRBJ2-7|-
CASSLMASYEQYF
TGTGCCAGCAGCTTAATGGCCAGCTACGAGCAGTACTTC
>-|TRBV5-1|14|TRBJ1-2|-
CASSVSVDNYGYTF
TGCGCCAGCAGCGTATCGGTAGATAACTATGGCTACACCTTC
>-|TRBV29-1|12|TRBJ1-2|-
CSVVGDTAGYTF
TGCAGCGTTGTAGGGGATACGGCCGGCTACACCTTC
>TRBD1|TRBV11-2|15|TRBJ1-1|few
CASSQGQGMNTEAFF
TGTGCCAGCAGCCAAGGACAGGGAATGAACACTGAAGCTTTCTTT
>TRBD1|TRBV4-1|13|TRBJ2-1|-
CASSQGKTGRGLF
TGCGCCAGCAGCCAAGGAAAGACAGGGAGAGGGCTCTTC
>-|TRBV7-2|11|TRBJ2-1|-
CASSPLQEQFF
TGTGCCAGCAGCCCTCTCCAGGAGCAGTTCTTC
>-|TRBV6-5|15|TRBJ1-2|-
CASSYSSVGNYGYTF
TGTGCCAGCAGTTACTCGAGCGTGGGTAACTATGGCTACACCTTC
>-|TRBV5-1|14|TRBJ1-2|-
CASSPDFGGYGYTF
TGCGCCAGCAGCCCGGACTTTGGCGGCTATGGCTACACCTTC
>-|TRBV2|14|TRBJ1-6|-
CASSPGHRVSPLHF
TGTGCCAGCAGTCCGGGACATAGGGTTTCACCCCTCCACTTT
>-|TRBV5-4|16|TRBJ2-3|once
CASSTRRGRGTDTQYF
TGTGCCAGCAGCACCCGACGAGGGCGGGGCACAGATACGCAGTATTTT
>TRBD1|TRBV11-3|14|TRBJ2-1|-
CASSPGQGASGPFF
TGTGCCAGCAGCCCGGGACAGGGGGCCAGTGGTCCGTTCTTC
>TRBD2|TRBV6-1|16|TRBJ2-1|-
CASSEAGSGRGNEQFF
TGTGCCAGCAGTGAAGCCGGTAGCGGGAGGGGTAATGAGCAGTTCTTC